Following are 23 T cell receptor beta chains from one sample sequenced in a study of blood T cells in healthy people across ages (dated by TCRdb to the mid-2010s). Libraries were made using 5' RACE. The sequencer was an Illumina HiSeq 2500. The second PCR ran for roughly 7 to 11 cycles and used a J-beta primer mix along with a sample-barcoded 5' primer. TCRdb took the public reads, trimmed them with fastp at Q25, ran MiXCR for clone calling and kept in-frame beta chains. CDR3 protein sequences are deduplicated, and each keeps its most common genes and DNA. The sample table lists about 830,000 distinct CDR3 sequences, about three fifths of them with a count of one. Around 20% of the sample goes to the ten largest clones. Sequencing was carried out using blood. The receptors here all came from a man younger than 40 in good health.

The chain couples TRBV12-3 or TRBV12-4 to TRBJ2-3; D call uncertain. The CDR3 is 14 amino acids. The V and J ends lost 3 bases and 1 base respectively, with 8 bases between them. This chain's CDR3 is CASSFSLGTDTQYF. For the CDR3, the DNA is TGTGCCAGCAGTTTTAGTCTGGGCACAGATACGCAGTATTTT.

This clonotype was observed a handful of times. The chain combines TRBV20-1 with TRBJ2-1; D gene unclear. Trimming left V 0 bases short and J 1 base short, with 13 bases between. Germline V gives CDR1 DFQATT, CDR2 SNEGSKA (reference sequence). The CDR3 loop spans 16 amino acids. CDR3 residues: CSARDRPAVSYNEQFF. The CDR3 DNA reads TGCAGTGCTAGAGATCGGCCCGCGGTTTCCTACAATGAGCAGTTCTTC.

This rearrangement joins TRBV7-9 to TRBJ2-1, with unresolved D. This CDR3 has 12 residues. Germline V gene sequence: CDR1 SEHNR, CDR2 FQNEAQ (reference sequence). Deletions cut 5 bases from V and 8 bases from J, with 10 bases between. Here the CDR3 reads CASSLDKDEQFF. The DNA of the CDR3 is TGTGCCAGCAGCCTAGACAAGGATGAGCAGTTCTTC. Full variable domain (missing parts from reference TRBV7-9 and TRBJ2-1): DTGVSQNPRHKITKRGQNVTFRCDPISEHNRLYWYRQTLGQGPEFLTYFQNEAQLEKSRLLSDRFSAERPKGSFSTLEIQRTEQGDSAMYLCASSLDKDEQFFGPGTRLTVL.

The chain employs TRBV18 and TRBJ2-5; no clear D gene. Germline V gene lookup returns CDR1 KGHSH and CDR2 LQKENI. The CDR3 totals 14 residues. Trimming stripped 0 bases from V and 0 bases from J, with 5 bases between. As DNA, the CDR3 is TGTGCCAGCTCACCACCAACAGACCAAGAGACCCAGTACTTC. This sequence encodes CASSPPTDQETQYF.

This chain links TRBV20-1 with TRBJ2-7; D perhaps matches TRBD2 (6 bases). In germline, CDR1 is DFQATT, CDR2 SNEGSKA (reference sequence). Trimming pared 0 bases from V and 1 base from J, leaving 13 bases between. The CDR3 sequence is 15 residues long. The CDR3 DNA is TGCAGTGCTAGAGATCACGGGAGAGGGTCCTACGAGCAGTACTTC. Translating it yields CSARDHGRGSYEQYF.

CDR3 loop: CASSLWGGARTDTQYF. Here the CDR3 DNA reads TGTGCCAGCAGTTTATGGGGGGGGGCGCGCACAGATACGCAGTATTTT. J is TRBJ2-3 and V is TRBV27, with a possible D match to TRBD2 (7 bases). Germline values: CDR1 MNHEY, CDR2 SMNVEV (reference sequence). Between the trimmed V and J ends, which lost 1 base and 1 base, there was a span of 12 bases. The CDR3 extends over 16 amino acids.

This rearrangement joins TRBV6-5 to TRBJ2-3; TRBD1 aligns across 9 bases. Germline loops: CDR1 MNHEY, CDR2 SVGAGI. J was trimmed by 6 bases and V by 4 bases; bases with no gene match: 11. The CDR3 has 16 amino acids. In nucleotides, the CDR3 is TGTGCCAGCAGTTCTACAGGGGGCGCCGGTTCTGATACGCAGTATTTT. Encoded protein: CASSSTGGAGSDTQYF.

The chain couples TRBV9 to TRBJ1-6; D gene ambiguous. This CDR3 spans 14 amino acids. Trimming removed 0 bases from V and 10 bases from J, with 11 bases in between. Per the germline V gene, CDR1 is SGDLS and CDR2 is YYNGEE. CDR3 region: CASSVDGLRSPLHF. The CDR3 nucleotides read TGTGCCAGCAGCGTAGACGGGTTACGCTCACCCCTCCACTTT.

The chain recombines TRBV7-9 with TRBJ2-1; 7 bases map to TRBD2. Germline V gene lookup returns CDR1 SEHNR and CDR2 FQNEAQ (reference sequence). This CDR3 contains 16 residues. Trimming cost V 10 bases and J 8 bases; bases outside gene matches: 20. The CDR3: CATAAWAGTNLDEQFF. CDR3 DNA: TGTGCCACAGCAGCCTGGGCCGGGACTAATCTCGATGAGCAGTTCTTC.

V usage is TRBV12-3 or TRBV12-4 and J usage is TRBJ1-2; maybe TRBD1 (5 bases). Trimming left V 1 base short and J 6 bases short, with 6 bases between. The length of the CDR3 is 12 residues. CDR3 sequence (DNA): TGTGCCAGCAGTTTAGTCAGGGATGGCTACACCTTC. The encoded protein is CASSLVRDGYTF.

The CDR3 spells CSLKQGVSYEQYF. CDR3 nucleotide sequence: TGCAGTCTAAAACAGGGGGTATCCTACGAGCAGTACTTC. The rearrangement uses TRBV20-1 and TRBJ2-7; the match to TRBD1 covers 8 bases. Losses at the gene ends were 8 bases for V and 1 base for J; bases not matched to a gene: 7. The CDR3 has 13 amino acids. CDR1 and CDR2 from the germline V gene are DFQATT and SNEGSKA (reference sequence).

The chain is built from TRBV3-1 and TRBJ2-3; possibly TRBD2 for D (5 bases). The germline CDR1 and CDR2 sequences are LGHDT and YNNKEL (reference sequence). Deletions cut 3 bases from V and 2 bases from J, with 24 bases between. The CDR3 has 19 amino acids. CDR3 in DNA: TGTGCCAGCAGCCAGGTATCTCAGTTACCGGGATCGGTCACAGATACGCAGTATTTT. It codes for CASSQVSQLPGSVTDTQYF.

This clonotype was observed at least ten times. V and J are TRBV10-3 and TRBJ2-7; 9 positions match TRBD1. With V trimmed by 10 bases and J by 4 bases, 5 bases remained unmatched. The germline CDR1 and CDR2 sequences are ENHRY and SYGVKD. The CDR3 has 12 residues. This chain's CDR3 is CATTGGLYEQYF. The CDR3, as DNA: TGTGCCACCACAGGGGGCCTGTACGAGCAGTACTTC.

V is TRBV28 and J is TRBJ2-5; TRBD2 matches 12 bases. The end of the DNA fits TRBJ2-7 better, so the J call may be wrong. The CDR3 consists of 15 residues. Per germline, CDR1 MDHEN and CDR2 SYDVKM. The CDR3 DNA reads TGTGCCAGCAGACCCACTAGCGGGAGGAACAACGAGCAGTACTTC. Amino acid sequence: CASRPTSGRNNEQYF.

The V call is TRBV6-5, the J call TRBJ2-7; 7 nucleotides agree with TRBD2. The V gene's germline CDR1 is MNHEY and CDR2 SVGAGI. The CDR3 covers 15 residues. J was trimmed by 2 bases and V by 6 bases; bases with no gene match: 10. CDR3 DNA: TGTGCCAGCAGGGCCACGGCGGGGGAAACCTACGAGCAGTACTTC. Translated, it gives CASRATAGETYEQYF.

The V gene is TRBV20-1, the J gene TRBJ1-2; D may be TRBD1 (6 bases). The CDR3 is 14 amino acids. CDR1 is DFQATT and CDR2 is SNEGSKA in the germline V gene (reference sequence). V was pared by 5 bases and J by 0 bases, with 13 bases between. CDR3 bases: TGCAGTGCTCCGGACAGAAGGACTAACTATGGCTACACCTTC. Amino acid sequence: CSAPDRRTNYGYTF.

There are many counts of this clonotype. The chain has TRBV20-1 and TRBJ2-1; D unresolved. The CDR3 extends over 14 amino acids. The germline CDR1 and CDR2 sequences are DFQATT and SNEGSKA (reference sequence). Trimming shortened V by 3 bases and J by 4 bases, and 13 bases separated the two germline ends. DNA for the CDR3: TGCAGTGCTAGCTTGGGTAGGCTATACAATGAGCAGTTCTTC. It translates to CSASLGRLYNEQFF.

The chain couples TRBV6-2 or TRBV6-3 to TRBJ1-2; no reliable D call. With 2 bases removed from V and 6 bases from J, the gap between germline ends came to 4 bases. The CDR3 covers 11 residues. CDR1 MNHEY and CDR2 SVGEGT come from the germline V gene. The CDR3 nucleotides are TGTGCCAGCAGTTACATGGATGGCTACACCTTC. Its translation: CASSYMDGYTF.

CDR3 nucleotides: TGTGCCAGCAGCTTATTTTGGCGGAACGAGCAGTACTTC. It yields the protein CASSLFWRNEQYF. The J gene is TRBJ2-7, the V gene TRBV11-2; D is ambiguous. CDR1 and CDR2 from the germline V gene are SGHAT and FQNNGV. Trimming took off 2 bases at V and 5 bases at J, with 10 bases between the two ends. This CDR3 is built from 13 residues.

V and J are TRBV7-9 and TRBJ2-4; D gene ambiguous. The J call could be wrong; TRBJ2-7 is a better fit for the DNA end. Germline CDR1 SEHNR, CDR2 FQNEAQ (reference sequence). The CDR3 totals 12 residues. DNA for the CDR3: TGTGCCAGCAGACAAGACTTCTACGAGCAGTACTTC. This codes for CASRQDFYEQYF.

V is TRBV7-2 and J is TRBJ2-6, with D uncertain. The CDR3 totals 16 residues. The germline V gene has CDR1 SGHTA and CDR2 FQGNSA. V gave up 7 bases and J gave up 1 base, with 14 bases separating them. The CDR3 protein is CASTHNLGSGANVLTF. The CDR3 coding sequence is TGTGCCAGCACCCACAACTTAGGGTCTGGGGCCAACGTCCTGACTTTC.

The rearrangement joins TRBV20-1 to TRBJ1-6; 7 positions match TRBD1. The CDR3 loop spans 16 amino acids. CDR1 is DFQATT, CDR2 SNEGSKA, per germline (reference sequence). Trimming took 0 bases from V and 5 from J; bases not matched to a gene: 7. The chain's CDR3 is CSARELRDRDNSPLHF. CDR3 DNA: TGCAGTGCTAGAGAGCTCCGGGACAGAGATAATTCACCCCTCCACTTT.

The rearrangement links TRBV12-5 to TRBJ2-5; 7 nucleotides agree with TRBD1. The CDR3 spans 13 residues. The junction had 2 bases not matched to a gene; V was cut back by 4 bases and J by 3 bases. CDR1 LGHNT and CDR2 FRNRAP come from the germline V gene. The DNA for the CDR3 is TGTGCTAGTGGTTCGGGGACAGAAGAGACCCAGTACTTC. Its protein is CASGSGTEETQYF.